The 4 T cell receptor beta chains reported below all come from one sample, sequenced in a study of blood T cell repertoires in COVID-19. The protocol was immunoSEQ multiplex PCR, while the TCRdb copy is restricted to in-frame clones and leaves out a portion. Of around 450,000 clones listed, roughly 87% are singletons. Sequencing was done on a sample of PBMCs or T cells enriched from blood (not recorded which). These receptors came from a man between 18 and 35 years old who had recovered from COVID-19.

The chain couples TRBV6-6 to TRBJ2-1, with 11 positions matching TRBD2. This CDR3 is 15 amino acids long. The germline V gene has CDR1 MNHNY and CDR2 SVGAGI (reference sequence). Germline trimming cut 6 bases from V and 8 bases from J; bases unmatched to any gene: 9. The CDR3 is CASSPWTSGRDEQFF. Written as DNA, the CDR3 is TGTGCCAGCAGCCCCTGGACTAGCGGGCGGGATGAGCAGTTCTTC.

The CDR3: CATSRRQGTGELFF. CDR3 coding DNA: TGTGCCACCAGCAGACGACAGGGCACCGGGGAGCTGTTTTTT. The chain couples TRBV15 to TRBJ2-2, with 7 bases identical to TRBD1. The germline gives CDR1 LNHNV, CDR2 YYDKDF (reference sequence). Germline trimming cut 2 bases from V and 4 bases from J; bases unmatched to any gene: 1. The CDR3 covers 14 residues.

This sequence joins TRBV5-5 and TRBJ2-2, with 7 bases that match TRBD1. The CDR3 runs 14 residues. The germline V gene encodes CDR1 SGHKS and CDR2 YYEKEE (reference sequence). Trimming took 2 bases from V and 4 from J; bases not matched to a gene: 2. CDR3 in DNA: TGTGCCAGCAGCTTAGGGGGCTCCACCGGGGAGCTGTTTTTT. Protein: CASSLGGSTGELFF. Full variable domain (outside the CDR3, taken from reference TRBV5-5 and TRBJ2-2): DAGVTQSPTHLIKTRGQQVTLRCSPISGHKSVSWYQQVLGQGPQFIFQYYEKEERGRGNFPDRFSARQFPNYSSELNVNALLLGDSALYLCASSLGGSTGELFFGEGSRLTVL.

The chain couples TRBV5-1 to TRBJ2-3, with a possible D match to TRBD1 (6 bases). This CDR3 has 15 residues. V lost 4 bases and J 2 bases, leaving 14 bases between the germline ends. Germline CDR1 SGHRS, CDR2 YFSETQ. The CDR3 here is CASSLDRYATDTQYF. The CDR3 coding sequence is TGCGCCAGCAGCCTCGACAGGTACGCCACAGATACGCAGTATTTT.